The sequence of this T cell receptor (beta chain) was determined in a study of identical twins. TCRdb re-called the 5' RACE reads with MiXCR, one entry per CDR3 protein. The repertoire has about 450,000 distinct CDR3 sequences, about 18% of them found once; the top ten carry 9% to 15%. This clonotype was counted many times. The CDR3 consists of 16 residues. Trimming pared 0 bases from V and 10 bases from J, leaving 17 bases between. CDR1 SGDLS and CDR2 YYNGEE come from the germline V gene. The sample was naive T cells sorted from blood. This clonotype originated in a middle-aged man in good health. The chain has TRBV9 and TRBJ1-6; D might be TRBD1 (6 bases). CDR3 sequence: CASSVGGSGVESPLHF. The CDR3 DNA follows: TGTGCCAGCAGCGTAGGTGGCTCAGGGGTAGAATCACCCCTCCACTTT.